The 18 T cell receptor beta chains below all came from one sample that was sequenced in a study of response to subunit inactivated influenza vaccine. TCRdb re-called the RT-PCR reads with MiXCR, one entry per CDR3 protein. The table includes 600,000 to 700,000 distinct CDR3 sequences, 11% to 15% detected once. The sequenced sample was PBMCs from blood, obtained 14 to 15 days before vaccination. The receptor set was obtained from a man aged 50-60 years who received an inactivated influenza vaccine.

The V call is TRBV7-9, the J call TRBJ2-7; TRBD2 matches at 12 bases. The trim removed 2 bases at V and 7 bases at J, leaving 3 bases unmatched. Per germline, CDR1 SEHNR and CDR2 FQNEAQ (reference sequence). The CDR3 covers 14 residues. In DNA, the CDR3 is TGTGCCAGCAGCTTACTAGCGGGAGGGCTTGAGCAGTACTTC. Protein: CASSLLAGGLEQYF.

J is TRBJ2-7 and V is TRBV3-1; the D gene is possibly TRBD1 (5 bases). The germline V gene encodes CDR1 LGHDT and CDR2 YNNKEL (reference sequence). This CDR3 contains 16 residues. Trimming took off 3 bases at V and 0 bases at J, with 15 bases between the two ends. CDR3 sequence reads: CASSHSSAGNSYEQYF. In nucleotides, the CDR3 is TGTGCCAGCAGCCATTCCTCGGCAGGGAACTCCTACGAGCAGTACTTC.

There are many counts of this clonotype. The CDR3, as DNA: TGCGCCAGCAGCTTGGAGAGACAGGGCTACGAGCAGTACTTC. This translates into CASSLERQGYEQYF. The chain has TRBV5-1 and TRBJ2-7, with TRBD1 matching 7 bases. CDR1 and CDR2 from the germline V gene are SGHRS and YFSETQ. This CDR3 is built from 14 residues. The V segment lost 0 bases and the J segment 3 bases; nucleotides outside the gene matches: 3.

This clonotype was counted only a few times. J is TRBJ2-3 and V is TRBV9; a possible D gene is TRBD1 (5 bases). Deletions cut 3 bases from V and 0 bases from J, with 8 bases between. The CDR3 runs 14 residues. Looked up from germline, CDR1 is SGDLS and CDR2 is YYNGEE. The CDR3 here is CASSETGSTDTQYF. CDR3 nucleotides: TGTGCCAGCAGCGAAACAGGTAGCACAGATACGCAGTATTTT.

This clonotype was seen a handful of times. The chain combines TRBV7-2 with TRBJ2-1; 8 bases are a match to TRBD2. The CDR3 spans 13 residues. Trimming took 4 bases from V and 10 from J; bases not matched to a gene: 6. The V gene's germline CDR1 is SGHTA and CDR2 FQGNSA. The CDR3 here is CASSSGAGVEQFF. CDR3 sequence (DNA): TGTGCCAGCAGCTCAGGAGCGGGGGTGGAGCAGTTCTTC.

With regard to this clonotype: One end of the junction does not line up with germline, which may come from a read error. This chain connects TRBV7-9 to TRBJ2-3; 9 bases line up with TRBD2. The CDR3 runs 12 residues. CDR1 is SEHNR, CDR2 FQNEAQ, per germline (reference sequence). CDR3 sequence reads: CASSGSGTSPLF. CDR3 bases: TGTGCCAGCAGCGGATCCGGGACTAGCCCCCTTTTT.

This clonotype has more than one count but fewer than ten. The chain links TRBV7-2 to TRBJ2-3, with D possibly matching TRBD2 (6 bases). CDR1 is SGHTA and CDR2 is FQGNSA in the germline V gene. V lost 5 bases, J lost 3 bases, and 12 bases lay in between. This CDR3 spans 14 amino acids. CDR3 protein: CASSGTRLTDTQYF. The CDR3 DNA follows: TGTGCCAGCAGCGGGACTCGACTTACAGATACGCAGTATTTT.

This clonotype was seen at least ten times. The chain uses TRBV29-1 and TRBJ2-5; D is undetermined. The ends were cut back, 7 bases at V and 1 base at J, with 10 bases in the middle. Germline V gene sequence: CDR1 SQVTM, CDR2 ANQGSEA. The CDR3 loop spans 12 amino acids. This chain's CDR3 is CSGLFPQETQYF. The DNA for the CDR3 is TGCAGCGGCCTATTTCCCCAAGAGACCCAGTACTTC.

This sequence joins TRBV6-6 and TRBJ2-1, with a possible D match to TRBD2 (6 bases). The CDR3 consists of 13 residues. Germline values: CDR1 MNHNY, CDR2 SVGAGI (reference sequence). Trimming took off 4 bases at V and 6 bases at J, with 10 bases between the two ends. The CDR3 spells CASSLGLPNEQFF. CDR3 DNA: TGTGCCAGCAGTTTGGGACTTCCCAATGAGCAGTTCTTC.

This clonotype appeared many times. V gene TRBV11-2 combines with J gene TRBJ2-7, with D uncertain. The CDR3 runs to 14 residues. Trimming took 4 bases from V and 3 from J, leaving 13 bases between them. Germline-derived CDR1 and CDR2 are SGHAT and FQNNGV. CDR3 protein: CASSSLRWDYEQYF. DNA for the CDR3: TGTGCCAGCAGCTCCTTACGTTGGGACTACGAGCAGTACTTC. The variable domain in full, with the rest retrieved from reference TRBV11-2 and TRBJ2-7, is EAGVAQSPRYKIIEKRQSVAFWCNPISGHATLYWYQQILGQGPKLLIQFQNNGVVDDSQLPKDRFSAERLKGVDSTLKIQPAKLEDSAVYLCASSSLRWDYEQYFGPGTRLTVT.

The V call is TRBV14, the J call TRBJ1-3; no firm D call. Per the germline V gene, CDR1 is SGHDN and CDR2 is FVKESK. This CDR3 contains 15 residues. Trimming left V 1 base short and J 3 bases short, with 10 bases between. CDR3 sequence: CASSQGLAVGNTIYF. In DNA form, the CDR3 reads TGTGCCAGCAGCCAAGGTTTAGCGGTTGGAAACACCATATATTTT. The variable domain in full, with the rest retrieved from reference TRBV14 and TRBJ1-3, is EAGVTQFPSHSVIEKGQTVTLRCDPISGHDNLYWYRRVMGKEIKFLLHFVKESKQDESGMPNNRFLAERTGGTYSTLKVQPAELEDSGVYFCASSQGLAVGNTIYFGEGSWLTVV.

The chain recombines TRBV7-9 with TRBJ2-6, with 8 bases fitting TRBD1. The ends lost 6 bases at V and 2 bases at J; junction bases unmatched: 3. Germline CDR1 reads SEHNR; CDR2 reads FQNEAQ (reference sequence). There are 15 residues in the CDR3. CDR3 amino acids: CASRPGGAGANVLTF. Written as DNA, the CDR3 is TGTGCCAGCAGGCCAGGGGGCGCTGGGGCCAACGTCCTGACTTTC.

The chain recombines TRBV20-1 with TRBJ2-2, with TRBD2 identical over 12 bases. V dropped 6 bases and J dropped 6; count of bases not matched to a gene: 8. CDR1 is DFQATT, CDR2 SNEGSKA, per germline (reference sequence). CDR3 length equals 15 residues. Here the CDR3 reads CSARRTSGNSGELFF. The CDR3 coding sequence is TGCAGTGCCCGGAGGACTAGCGGGAATTCCGGGGAGCTGTTTTTT.

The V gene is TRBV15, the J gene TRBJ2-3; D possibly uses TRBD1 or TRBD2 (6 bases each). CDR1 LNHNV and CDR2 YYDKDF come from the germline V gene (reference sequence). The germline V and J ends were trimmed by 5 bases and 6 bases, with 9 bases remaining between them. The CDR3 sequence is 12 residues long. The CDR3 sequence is CATSGGGDTQYF. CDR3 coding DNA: TGTGCCACCAGCGGAGGGGGGGATACGCAGTATTTT.

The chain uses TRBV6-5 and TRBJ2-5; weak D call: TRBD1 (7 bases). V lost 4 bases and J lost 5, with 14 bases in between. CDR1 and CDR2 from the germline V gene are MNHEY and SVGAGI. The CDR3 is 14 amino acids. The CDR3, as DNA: TGTGCCAGCAGTTCCTTGACAGGGAGGGAGACCCAGTACTTC. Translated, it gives CASSSLTGRETQYF.

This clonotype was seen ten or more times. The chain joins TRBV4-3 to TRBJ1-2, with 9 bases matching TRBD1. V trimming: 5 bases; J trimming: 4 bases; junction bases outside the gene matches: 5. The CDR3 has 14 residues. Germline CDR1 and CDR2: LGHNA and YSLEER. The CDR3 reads CASSSGTGIYGYTF. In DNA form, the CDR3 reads TGCGCCAGCAGCTCAGGGACAGGGATCTATGGCTACACCTTC.

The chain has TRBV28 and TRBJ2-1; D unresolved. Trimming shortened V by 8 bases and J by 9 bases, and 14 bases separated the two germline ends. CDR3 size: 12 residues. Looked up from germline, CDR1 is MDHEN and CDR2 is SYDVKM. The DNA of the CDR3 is TGTGCCAGCCCCTCAAATCGGAGTGAGCAGTTCTTC. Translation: CASPSNRSEQFF.

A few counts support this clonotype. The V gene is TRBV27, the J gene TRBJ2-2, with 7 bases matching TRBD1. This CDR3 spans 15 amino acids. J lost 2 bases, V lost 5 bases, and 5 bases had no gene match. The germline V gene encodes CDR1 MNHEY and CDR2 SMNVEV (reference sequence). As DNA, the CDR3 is TGTGCCAGCAGTAAGGGACAGCCAAACACCGGGGAGCTGTTTTTT. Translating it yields CASSKGQPNTGELFF.